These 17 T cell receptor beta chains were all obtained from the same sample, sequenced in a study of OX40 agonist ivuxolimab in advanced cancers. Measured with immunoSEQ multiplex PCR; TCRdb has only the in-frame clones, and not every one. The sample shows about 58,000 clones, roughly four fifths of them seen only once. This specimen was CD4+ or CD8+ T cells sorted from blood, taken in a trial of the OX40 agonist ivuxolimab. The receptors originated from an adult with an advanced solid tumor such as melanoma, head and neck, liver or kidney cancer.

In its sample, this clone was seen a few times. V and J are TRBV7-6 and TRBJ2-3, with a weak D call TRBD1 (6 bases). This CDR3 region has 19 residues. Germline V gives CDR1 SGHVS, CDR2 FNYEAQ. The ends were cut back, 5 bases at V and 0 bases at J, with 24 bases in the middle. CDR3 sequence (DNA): TGTGCCAGCAGCCCGCTAGGGGGTATGAGGGGTGCTAGCACAGATACGCAGTATTTT. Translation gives CASSPLGGMRGASTDTQYF.

The CDR3 bases are TGTGCCAGCAGTAAGGGGGGTGCTAATGAAAAACTGTTTTTT. This encodes CASSKGGANEKLFF. The chain employs TRBV2 and TRBJ1-4, with D perhaps TRBD1 (6 bases). Trimming removed 5 bases from V and 3 bases from J, with 10 bases in between. Germline V gene lookup returns CDR1 SNHLY and CDR2 FYNNEI. The CDR3 runs 14 residues.

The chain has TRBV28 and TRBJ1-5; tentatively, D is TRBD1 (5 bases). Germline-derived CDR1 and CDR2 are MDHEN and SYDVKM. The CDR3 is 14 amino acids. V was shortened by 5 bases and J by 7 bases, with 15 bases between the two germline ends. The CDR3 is CASSPLLQGQPQHF. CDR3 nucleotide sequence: TGTGCCAGCAGTCCCCTACTGCAGGGCCAGCCCCAGCATTTT.

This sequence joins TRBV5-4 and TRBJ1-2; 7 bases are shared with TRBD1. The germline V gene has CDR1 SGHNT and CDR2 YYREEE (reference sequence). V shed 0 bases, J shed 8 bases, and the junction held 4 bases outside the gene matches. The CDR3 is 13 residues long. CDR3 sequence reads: CASSLGAGGGYTF. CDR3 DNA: TGTGCCAGCAGCTTGGGGGCAGGGGGAGGCTACACCTTC.

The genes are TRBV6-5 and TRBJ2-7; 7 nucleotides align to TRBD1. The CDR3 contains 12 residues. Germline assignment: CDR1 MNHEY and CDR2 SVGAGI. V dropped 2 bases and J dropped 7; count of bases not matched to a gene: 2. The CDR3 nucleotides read TGTGCCAGCAGTTACACGACAGGGGAGCAGTACTTC. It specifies CASSYTTGEQYF.

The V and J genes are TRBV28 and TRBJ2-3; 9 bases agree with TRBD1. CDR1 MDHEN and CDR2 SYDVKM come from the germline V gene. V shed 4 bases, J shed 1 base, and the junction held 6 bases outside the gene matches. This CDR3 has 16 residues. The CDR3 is CASSSNRGHGTDTQYF. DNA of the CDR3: TGTGCCAGCAGTTCCAACAGGGGGCATGGCACAGATACGCAGTATTTT.

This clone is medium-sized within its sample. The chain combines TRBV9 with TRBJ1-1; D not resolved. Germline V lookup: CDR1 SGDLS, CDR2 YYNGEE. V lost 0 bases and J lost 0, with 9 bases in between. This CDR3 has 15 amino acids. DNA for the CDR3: TGTGCCAGCAGCGTAGTCAGTGGACTGAACACTGAAGCTTTCTTT. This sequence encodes CASSVVSGLNTEAFF.

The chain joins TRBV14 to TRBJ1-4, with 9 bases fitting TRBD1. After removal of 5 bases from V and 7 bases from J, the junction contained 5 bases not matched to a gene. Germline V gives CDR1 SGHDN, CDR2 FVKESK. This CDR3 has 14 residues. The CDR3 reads CASSGGQGGEKLFF. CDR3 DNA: TGTGCCAGCAGCGGGGGACAGGGCGGTGAAAAACTGTTTTTT. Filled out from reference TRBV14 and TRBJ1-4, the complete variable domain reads EAGVTQFPSHSVIEKGQTVTLRCDPISGHDNLYWYRRVMGKEIKFLLHFVKESKQDESGMPNNRFLAERTGGTYSTLKVQPAELEDSGVYFCASSGGQGGEKLFFGSGTQLSVL.

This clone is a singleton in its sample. Here the CDR3 DNA reads TGTGCTAGTGGTTTGGTACACCAAGAGCAGTTCTTC. The encoded protein is CASGLVHQEQFF. J is TRBJ2-1 and V is TRBV12-5, with no clear D. The CDR3 covers 12 residues. Trimming took 0 bases from V and 10 from J, leaving 7 bases between them. Germline loops: CDR1 LGHNT, CDR2 FRNRAP.

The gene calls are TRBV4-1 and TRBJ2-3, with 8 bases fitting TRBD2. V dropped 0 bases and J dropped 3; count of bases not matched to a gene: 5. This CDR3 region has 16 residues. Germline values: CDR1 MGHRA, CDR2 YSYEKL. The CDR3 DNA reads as TGCGCCAGCAGCCAAGATCCGGGACTAGAAACAGATACGCAGTATTTT. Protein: CASSQDPGLETDTQYF.

The CDR3 loop reads CASSQNRGPLEQYF. The CDR3 DNA sequence: TGTGCCAGCAGCCAAAACAGGGGGCCCCTCGAGCAGTACTTC. The V and J genes are TRBV7-2 and TRBJ2-7; 9 bases align to TRBD1. The V and J ends lost 5 bases and 6 bases, in that order; junction bases with no gene match: 8. The CDR3 is 14 amino acids. Per the germline V gene, CDR1 is SGHTA and CDR2 is FQGNSA.

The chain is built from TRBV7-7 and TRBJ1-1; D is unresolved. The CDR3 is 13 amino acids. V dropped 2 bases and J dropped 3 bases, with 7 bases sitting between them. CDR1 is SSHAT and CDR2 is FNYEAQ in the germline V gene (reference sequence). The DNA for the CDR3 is TGTGCCAGCAGCTTAAGGCGTGACACTGAAGCTTTCTTT. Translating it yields CASSLRRDTEAFF.

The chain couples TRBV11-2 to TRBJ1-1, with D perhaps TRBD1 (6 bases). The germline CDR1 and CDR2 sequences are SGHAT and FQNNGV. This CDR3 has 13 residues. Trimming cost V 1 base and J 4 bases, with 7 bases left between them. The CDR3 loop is CASSLGGPTEAFF. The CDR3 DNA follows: TGTGCCAGCAGCTTAGGGGGGCCCACTGAAGCTTTCTTT.

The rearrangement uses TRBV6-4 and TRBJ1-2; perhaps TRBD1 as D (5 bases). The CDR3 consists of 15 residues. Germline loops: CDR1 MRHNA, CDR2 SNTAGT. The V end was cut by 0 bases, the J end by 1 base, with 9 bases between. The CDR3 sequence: CASSDSGGLNYGYTF. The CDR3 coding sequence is TGTGCCAGCAGTGACTCGGGGGGTCTTAACTATGGCTACACCTTC.

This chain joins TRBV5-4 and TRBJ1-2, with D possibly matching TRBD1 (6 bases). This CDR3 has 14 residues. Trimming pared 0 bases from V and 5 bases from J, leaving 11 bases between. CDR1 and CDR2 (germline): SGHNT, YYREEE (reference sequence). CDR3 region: CASSLEQGQYGYTF. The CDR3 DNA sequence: TGTGCCAGCAGCTTGGAACAGGGCCAATATGGCTACACCTTC.

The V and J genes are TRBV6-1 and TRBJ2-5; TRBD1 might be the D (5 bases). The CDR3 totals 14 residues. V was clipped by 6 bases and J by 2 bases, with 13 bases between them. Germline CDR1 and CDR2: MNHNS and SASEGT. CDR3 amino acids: CASRYTQVQETQYF. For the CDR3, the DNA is TGTGCCAGCAGATATACACAGGTGCAAGAGACCCAGTACTTC.

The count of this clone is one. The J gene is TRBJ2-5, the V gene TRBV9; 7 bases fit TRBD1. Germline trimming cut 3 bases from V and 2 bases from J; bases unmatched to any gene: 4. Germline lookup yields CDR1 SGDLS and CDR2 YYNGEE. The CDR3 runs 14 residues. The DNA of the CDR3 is TGTGCCAGCAGCGCCGGGACAGTTCAAGAGACCCAGTACTTC. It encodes CASSAGTVQETQYF.